The following is a TCR beta chain sequence with its context. This record belongs to a study of patients and donors after allogeneic stem cell transplantation. The CDR3 has 15 amino acids. CDR1 is MGHRA and CDR2 is YSYEKL in the germline V gene. After removal of 0 bases from V and 5 bases from J, the junction contained 5 bases not matched to a gene. One entry per CDR3 protein, called by TCRdb with MiXCR from the RT-PCR reads. The repertoire holds about 24,000 distinct CDR3 sequences, with roughly 43% as singletons. The sample was blood, either unsorted or a sorted T cell fraction (not recorded which). V is TRBV4-1 and J is TRBJ2-7; TRBD1 matches at 9 bases. The TCR comes from a human donor who was either an allogeneic HSCT recipient or a stem cell or donor lymphocyte infusion donor (not recorded which). It is not recorded whose cells these are; they may come from a transplant donor. The CDR3 DNA follows: TGCGCCAGCAGCCAAGATCGGGGACAGGGAAACGAGCAGTACTTC. It translates to CASSQDRGQGNEQYF.